Presented here are 6 T cell receptor beta chains from one specimen sequenced in a study of glioma-infiltrating T cells. Using RNA template, CDR3s of TCR alpha and beta were amplified with iRepertoire arm-PCR. Via MiXCR, TCRdb re-called the multiplex PCR reads, giving one row per CDR3 protein. This table holds under 200,000 distinct CDR3 sequences, roughly two fifths found once. The specimen sequenced was glioma tissue, nonneoplastic brain tissue, or PBMCs (not recorded which). These receptors originate from a human donor with low-grade glioma or glioblastoma, undergoing nonglioma brain surgery, or in good health (not recorded which).

The sample holds one count of this clonotype. In nucleotides, the CDR3 is TGCGCCAGCAGCCAAGGTCCAGGGAACGAGCAGTACTTC. Residues: CASSQGPGNEQYF. This chain links TRBV4-1 with TRBJ2-7, with D tentatively TRBD1 (5 bases). The CDR3 covers 13 residues. Trimming removed 1 base at V and 5 bases at J, with 9 bases between. Germline V CDR1 and CDR2: MGHRA, YSYEKL.

The CDR3 here is CASSLRQTQDGDTQYF. The CDR3, as DNA: TGTGCCAGCAGCTTGAGACAGACCCAAGATGGGGATACGCAGTATTTT. The J gene is TRBJ2-3, the V gene TRBV7-9; D is possibly TRBD1 (5 bases). V gave up 3 bases and J gave up 6 bases, with 19 bases separating them. Germline CDR1 is SEHNR and CDR2 is FQNEAQ (reference sequence). This CDR3 is built from 16 residues.

Note on this clonotype: This clone may be a read error of a much larger clone one base away. The chain links TRBV20-1 to TRBJ2-7; 7 positions agree with TRBD1. This CDR3 has 15 residues. The germline CDR1 and CDR2 sequences are DFQATT and SNEGSKA (reference sequence). The J segment lost 2 bases and the V segment lost 3 bases, leaving 10 bases of the junction unmatched. CDR3: CSASVARGSAYEQYF. CDR3 in DNA: TGCAGTGCTAGTGTTGCCAGGGGGAGCGCCTACGAGCAGTACTTC.

The chain carries TRBV5-1 and TRBJ2-5, with 7 bases aligning to TRBD1. Per germline, CDR1 SGHRS and CDR2 YFSETQ. J lost 4 bases, V lost 4 bases, and 4 bases had no gene match. CDR3 length equals 13 residues. Written as DNA, the CDR3 is TGCGCCAGCAGCCAGGGACAGCCAGAGACCCAGTACTTC. It codes for CASSQGQPETQYF.

V and J are TRBV5-1 and TRBJ2-2; TRBD2 agrees at 9 bases. The CDR3 runs 14 residues. Unmatched junction bases numbered 0, after V lost 1 base and J lost 5 bases. Per the germline V gene, CDR1 is SGHRS and CDR2 is YFSETQ. This CDR3 reads CASSLTSGTGELFF. DNA for the CDR3: TGCGCCAGCAGCTTGACTAGCGGGACCGGGGAGCTGTTTTTT.

With respect to this clonotype: This sequence may be a read error, since a much larger clone differs from it by one base. V usage is TRBV10-3 and J usage is TRBJ2-7; no clear D. This CDR3 comprises 14 residues. CDR1 is ENHRY and CDR2 is SYGVKD in the germline V gene. This CDR3 reads CAISVSSGFIEKYF. Here the CDR3 DNA reads TGTGCCATCAGTGTCAGTTCAGGCTTCATCGAGAAGTACTTC.